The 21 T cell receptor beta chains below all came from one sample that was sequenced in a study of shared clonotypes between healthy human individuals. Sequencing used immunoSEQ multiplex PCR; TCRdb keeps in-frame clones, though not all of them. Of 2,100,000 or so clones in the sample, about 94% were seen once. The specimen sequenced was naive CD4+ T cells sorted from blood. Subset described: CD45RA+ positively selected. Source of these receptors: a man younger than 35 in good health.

The CDR3 loop is CAWSVVGGKLFF. The CDR3 DNA sequence: TGTGCCTGGAGTGTAGTAGGGGGAAAACTGTTTTTT. J is TRBJ1-4 and V is TRBV30, with D tentatively TRBD1 (6 bases). This CDR3 has 12 residues. V lost 0 bases to trimming and J lost 10 bases, with 9 bases between them. Germline-derived CDR1 and CDR2 are GTSNPN and SVGIG (reference sequence).

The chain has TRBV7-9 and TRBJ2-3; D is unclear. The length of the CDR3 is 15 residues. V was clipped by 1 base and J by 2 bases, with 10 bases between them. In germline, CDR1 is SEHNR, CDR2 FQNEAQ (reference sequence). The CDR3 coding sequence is TGTGCCAGCAGCTTAGGTGGCCCTCCCACAGATACGCAGTATTTT. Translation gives CASSLGGPPTDTQYF.

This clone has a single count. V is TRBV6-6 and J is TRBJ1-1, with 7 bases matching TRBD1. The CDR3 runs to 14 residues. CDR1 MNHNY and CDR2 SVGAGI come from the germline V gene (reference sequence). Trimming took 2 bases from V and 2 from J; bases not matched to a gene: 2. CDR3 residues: CASSYRDSNTEAFF. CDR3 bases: TGTGCCAGCAGTTACAGGGACAGTAACACTGAAGCTTTCTTT.

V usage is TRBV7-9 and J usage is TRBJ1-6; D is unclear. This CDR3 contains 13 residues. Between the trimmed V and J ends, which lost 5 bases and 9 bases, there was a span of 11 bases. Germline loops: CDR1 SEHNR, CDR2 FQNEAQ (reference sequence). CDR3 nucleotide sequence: TGTGCCAGCAGCGAAACACAAGGTTCACCCCTCCACTTT. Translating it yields CASSETQGSPLHF. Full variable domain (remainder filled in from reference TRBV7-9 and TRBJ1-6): DTGVSQNPRHKITKRGQNVTFRCDPISEHNRLYWYRQTLGQGPEFLTYFQNEAQLEKSRLLSDRFSAERPKGSFSTLEIQRTEQGDSAMYLCASSETQGSPLHFGNGTRLTVT.

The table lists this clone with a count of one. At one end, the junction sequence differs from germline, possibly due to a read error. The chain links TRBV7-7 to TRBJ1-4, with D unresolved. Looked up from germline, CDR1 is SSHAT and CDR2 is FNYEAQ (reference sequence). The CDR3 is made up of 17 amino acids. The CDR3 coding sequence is TGTGCTAGCAGCCCCGGTAAGGTACCCGCAACTAATGAAAAACTGTTTTTT. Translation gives CASSPGKVPATNEKLFF.

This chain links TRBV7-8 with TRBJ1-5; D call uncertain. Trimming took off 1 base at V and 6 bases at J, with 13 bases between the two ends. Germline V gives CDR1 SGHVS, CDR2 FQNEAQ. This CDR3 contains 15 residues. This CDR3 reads CASSLDGEGGQPQHF. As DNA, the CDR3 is TGTGCCAGCAGCTTAGATGGGGAGGGCGGTCAGCCCCAGCATTTT. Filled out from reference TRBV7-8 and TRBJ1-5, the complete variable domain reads GAGVSQSPRYKVAKRGQDVALRCDPISGHVSLFWYQQALGQGPEFLTYFQNEAQLDKSGLPSDRFFAERPEGSVSTLKIQRTQQEDSAVYLCASSLDGEGGQPQHFGDGTRLSIL.

The CDR3 DNA reads as TGTGCCATCAGCGAAGAACTGGGCTCCTACGAGCAGTACTTC. It specifies CAISEELGSYEQYF. The rearrangement links TRBV10-3 to TRBJ2-7; D not certain. Germline V gives CDR1 ENHRY, CDR2 SYGVKD. The CDR3 totals 14 residues. Trimming pared 6 bases from V and 0 bases from J, leaving 12 bases between.

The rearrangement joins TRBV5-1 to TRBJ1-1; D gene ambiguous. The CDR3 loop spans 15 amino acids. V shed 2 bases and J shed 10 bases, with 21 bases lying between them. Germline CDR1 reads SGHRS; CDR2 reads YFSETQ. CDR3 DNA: TGCGCCAGCAGCTTTAAACCGGGAACTGAAGTTGTAGCTTTCTTT. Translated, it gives CASSFKPGTEVVAFF.

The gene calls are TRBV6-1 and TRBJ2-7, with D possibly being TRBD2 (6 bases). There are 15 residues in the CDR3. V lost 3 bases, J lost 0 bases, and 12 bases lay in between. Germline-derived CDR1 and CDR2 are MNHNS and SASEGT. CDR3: CASSDVSGSSYEQYF. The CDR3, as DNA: TGTGCCAGCAGTGATGTTAGCGGAAGCTCCTACGAGCAGTACTTC.

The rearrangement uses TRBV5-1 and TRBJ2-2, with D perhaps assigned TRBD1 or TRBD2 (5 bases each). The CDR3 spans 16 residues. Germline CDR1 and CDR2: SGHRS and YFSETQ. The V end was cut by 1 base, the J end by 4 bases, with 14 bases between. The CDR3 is CASSLNPGRGTGELFF. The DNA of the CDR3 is TGCGCCAGCAGCTTGAATCCGGGGCGCGGCACCGGGGAGCTGTTTTTT.

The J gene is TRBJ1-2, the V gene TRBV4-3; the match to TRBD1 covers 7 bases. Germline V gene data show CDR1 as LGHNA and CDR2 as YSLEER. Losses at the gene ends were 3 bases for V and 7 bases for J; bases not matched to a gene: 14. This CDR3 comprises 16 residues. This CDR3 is CASSQTLTGEVSGYTF. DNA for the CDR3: TGCGCCAGCAGCCAGACTTTAACAGGGGAGGTTTCTGGCTACACCTTC.

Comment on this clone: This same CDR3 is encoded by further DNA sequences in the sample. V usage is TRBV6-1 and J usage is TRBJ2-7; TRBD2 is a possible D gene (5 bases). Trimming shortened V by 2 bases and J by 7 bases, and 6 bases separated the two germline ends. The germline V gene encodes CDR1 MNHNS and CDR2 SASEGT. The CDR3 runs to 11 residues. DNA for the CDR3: TGTGCCAGCAGTGAACGGAGGGAGCAGTACTTC. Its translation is CASSERREQYF.

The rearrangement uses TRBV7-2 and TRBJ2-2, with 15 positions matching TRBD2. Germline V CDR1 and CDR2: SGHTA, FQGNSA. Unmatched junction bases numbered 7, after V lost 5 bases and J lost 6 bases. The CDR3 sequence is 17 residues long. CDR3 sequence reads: CASSRRTSGGASGELFF. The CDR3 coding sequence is TGTGCCAGCAGCCGGAGGACTAGCGGGGGGGCCTCCGGGGAGCTGTTTTTT.

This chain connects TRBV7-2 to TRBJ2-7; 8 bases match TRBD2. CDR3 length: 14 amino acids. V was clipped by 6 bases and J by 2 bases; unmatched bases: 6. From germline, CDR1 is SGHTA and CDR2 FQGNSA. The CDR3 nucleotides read TGTGCCAGCAGTCCCGACGGGGGGGCCTACGAGCAGTACTTC. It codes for CASSPDGGAYEQYF. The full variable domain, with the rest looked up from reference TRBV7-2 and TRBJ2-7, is GAGVSQSPSNKVTEKGKDVELRCDPISGHTALYWYRQSLGQGLEFLIYFQGNSAPDKSGLPSDRFSAERTGGSVSTLTIQRTQQEDSAVYLCASSPDGGAYEQYFGPGTRLTVT.

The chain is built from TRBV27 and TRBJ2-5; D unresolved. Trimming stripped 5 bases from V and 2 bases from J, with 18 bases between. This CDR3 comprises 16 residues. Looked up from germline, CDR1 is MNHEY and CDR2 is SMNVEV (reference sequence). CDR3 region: CASSPFEAPWQETQYF. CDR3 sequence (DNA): TGTGCCAGCAGTCCATTCGAGGCCCCTTGGCAAGAGACCCAGTACTTC.

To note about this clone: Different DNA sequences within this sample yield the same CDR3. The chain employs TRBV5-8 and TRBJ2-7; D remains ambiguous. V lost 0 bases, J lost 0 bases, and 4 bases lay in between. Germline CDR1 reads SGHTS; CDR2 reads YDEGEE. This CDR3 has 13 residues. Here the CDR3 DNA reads TGTGCCAGCAGCTTGGATTTCTCCTACGAGCAGTACTTC. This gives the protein CASSLDFSYEQYF.

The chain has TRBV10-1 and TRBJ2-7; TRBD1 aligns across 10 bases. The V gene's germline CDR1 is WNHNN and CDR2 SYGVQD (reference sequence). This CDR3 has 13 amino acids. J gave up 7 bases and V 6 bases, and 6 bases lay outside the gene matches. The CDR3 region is CASRDRGLVEQYF. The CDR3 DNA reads TGCGCCAGCAGAGACAGGGGGCTAGTAGAGCAGTACTTC.

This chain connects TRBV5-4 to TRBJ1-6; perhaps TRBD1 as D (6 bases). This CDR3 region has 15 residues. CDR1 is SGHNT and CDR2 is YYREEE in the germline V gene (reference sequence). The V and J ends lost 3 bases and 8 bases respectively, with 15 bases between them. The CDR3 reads CASSSTGLRDSPLHF. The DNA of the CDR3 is TGTGCCAGCAGCTCGACAGGCCTCAGGGATTCACCCCTCCACTTT.

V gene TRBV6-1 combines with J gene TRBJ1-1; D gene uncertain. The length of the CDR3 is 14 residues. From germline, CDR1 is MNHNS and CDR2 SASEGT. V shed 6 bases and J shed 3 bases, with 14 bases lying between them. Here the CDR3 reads CASSPGRDYTEAFF. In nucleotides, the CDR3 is TGTGCCAGCAGCCCCGGGAGGGATTACACTGAAGCTTTCTTT.

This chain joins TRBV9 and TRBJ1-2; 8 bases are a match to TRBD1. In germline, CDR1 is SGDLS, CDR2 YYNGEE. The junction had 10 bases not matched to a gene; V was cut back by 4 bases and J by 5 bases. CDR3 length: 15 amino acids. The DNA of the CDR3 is TGTGCCAGCAGCTCGCGGGACAGGCTATCTTATGGCTACACCTTC. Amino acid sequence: CASSSRDRLSYGYTF.

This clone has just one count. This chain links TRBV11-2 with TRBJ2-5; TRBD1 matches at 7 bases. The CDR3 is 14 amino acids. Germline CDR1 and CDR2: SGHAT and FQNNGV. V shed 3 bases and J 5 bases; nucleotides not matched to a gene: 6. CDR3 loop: CASSFTGAGETQYF. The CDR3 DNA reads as TGTGCCAGCAGCTTTACAGGGGCAGGGGAGACCCAGTACTTC.